This is a list of T cell receptor beta chains from one sample in a study of T cell repertoires in cytomegalovirus infection. TCRdb fed the reads into MiXCR, producing one record per CDR3 protein. This table holds about 310,000 distinct CDR3 sequences, more than 20% found once. For these TCRs, the target antigens are not known. Here the sequenced sample was cultured PBMCs, taken from culture after CMV antigen stimulation. The receptors here all came from a human donor in good health (CMV status not recorded). Some clones in this sample may be carry-over from other donors' samples. Both conserved end residues are part of each CDR3. Fields, in order: clone size, V gene, J gene, D gene, CDR3 protein, CDR3 DNA. The D gene is left open where the match is weak. The size field is filled for only some rows; it gives once, few, many or a size class.

>-|TRBV19|TRBJ2-5|-
CASSMAGQQETQYF
TGTGCCAGTAGTATGGCGGGACAGCAAGAGACCCAGTACTTC
>many|TRBV7-2|TRBJ2-3|-
CASSLSREDTQYF
TGTGCCAGCAGCTTAAGTAGGGAGGATACGCAGTATTTT
>few|TRBV7-2|TRBJ1-1|-
CASHPGRYTEAFF
TGTGCCAGCCACCCGGGCAGATACACTGAAGCTTTCTTT
>few|TRBV7-3|TRBJ2-7|TRBD1
CASSLGQGGGEYYEQYF
TGTGCCAGCAGCTTAGGCCAAGGGGGCGGTGAATACTACGAGCAGTACTTC
>many|TRBV7-2|TRBJ2-1|TRBD2
CASSLSGRAYNEQFF
TGTGCCAGCAGCCTTAGCGGGAGGGCGTACAATGAGCAGTTCTTC
>-|TRBV19|TRBJ2-1|-
CASTPGTPGDNEQFF
TGTGCCAGTACCCCCGGAACACCGGGGGACAATGAGCAGTTCTTC
>-|TRBV20-1|TRBJ2-3|TRBD2
CSAVPGTSISTDTQYF
TGCAGTGCCGTCCCCGGGACTAGCATTAGCACAGATACGCAGTATTTT
>-|TRBV18|TRBJ2-3|-
CASSPRGSDTQYF
TGTGCCAGCTCACCCCGTGGTTCCGATACGCAGTATTTT
>many|TRBV15|TRBJ2-7|-
CATSRAGRTYEQYF
TGTGCCACCAGCAGGGCAGGGCGTACCTACGAGCAGTACTTC
>-|TRBV5-6|TRBJ2-5|-
CASSPSWGDIKRETQYF
TGTGCCAGCAGCCCATCGTGGGGGGACATTAAAAGAGAGACCCAGTACTTC
>-|TRBV9|TRBJ2-1|-
CASSVTPKNRNEQFF
TGTGCCAGCAGCGTGACCCCCAAGAATCGCAATGAGCAGTTCTTC
>-|TRBV4-2|TRBJ2-1|-
CASSHGGGADSYNEQFF
TGTGCCAGCAGCCATGGGGGGGGGGCAGATTCCTACAATGAGCAGTTCTTC